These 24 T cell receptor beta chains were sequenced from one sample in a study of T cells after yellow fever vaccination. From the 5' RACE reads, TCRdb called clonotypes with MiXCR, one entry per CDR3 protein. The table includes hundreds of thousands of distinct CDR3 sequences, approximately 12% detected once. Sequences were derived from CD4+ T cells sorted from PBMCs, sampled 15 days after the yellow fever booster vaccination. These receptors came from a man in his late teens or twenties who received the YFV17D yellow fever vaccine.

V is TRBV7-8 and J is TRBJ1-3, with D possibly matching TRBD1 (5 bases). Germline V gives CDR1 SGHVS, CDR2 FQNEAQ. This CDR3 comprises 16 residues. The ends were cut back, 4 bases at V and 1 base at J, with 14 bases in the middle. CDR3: CASSYGQGFSGNTIYF. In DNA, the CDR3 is TGTGCCAGCAGCTACGGCCAGGGCTTTTCTGGAAACACCATATATTTT.

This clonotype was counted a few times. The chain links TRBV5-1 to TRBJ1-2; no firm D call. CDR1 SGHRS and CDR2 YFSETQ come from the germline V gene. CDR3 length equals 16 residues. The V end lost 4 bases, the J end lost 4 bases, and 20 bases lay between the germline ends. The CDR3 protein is CASSPRAGAPSYGYTF. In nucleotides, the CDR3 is TGCGCCAGCAGCCCGAGAGCAGGTGCCCCTTCCTATGGCTACACCTTC.

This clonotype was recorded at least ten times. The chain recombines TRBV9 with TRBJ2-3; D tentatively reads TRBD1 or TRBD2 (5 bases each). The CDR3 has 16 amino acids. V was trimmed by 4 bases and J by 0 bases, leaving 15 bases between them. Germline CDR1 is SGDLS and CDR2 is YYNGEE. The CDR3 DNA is TGTGCCAGCAGCCCCGGTCGGGACCCTAGCACAGATACGCAGTATTTT. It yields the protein CASSPGRDPSTDTQYF.

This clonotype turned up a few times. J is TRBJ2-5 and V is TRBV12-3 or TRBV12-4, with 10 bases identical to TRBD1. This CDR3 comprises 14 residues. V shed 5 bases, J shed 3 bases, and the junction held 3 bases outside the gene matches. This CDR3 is CASSLTGGEETQYF. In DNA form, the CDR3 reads TGTGCCAGCAGTCTGACAGGGGGCGAAGAGACCCAGTACTTC.

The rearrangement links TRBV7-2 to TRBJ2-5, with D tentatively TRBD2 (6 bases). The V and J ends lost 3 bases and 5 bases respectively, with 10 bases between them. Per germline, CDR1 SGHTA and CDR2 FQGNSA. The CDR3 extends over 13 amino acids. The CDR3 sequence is CASSFDSGETQYF. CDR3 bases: TGTGCCAGCAGCTTTGACAGCGGGGAGACCCAGTACTTC. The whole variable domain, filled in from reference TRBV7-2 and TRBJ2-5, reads GAGVSQSPSNKVTEKGKDVELRCDPISGHTALYWYRQSLGQGLEFLIYFQGNSAPDKSGLPSDRFSAERTGGSVSTLTIQRTQQEDSAVYLCASSFDSGETQYFGPGTRLLVL.

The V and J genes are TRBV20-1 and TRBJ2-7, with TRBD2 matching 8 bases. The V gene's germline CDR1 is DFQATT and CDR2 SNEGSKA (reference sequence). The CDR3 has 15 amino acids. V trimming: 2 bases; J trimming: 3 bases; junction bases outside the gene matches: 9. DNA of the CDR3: TGCAGTGCTAGACCACCCGGGGGGGCCGTCTACGAGCAGTACTTC. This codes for CSARPPGGAVYEQYF.

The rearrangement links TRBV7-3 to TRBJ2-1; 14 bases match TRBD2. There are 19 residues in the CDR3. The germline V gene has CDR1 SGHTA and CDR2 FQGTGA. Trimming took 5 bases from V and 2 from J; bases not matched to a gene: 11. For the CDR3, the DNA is TGTGCCAGCAGCCCCAAACGGACTAGCGGGGGGCCTCCCTACAATGAGCAGTTCTTC. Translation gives CASSPKRTSGGPPYNEQFF.

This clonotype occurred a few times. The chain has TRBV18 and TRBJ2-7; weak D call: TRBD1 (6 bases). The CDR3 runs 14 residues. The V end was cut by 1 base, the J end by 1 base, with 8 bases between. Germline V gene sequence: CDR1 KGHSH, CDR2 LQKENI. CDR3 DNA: TGTGCCAGCTCACCACAGGGGGATTCCTACGAGCAGTACTTC. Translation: CASSPQGDSYEQYF. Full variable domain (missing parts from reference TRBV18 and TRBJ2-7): NAGVMQNPRHLVRRRGQEARLRCSPMKGHSHVYWYRQLPEEGLKFMVYLQKENIIDESGMPKERFSAEFPKEGPSILRIQQVVRGDSAAYFCASSPQGDSYEQYFGPGTRLTVT.

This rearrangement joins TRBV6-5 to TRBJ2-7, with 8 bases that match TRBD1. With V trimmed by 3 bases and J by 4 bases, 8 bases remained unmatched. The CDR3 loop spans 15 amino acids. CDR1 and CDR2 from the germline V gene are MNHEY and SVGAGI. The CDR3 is CASSYSAGGGYEQYF. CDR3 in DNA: TGTGCCAGCAGTTATTCGGCAGGGGGCGGGTACGAGCAGTACTTC.

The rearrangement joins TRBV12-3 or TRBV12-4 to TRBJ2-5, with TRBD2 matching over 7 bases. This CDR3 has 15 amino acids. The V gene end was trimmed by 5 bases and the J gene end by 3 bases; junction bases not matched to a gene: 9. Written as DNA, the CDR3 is TGTGCCAGCAGTCCACGACTAGCAGCCAAAGAGACCCAGTACTTC. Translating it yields CASSPRLAAKETQYF.

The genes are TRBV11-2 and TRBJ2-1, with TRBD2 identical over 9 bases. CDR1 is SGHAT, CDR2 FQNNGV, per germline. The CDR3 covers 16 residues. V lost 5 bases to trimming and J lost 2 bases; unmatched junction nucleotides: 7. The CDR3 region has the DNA TGTGCCAGCAGCCCATGGGGCGGGGGGGCCTACAATGAGCAGTTCTTC. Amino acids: CASSPWGGGAYNEQFF. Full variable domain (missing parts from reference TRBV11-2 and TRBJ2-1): EAGVAQSPRYKIIEKRQSVAFWCNPISGHATLYWYQQILGQGPKLLIQFQNNGVVDDSQLPKDRFSAERLKGVDSTLKIQPAKLEDSAVYLCASSPWGGGAYNEQFFGPGTRLTVL.

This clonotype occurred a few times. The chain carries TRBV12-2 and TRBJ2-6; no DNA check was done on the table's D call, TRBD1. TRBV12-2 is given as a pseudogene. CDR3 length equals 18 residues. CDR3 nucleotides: TGTGCAAGTCGCCCCCGAGGAGGTGGCTCCCCTGGGGCCAACGTCCTGACTTTC. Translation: CASRPRGGGSPGANVLTF.

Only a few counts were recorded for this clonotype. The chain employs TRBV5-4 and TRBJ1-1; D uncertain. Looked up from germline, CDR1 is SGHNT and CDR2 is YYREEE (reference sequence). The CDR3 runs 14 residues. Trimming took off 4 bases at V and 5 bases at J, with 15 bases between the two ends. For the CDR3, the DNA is TGTGCCAGCAGCCGACAAACACCGGGGACTGAAGCTTTCTTT. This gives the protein CASSRQTPGTEAFF.

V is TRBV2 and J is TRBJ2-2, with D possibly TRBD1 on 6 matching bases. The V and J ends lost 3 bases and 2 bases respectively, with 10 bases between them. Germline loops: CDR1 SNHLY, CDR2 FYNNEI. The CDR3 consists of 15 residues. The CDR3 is CASSDLQGNTGELFF. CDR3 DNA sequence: TGTGCCAGCAGTGACTTACAGGGTAACACCGGGGAGCTGTTTTTT.

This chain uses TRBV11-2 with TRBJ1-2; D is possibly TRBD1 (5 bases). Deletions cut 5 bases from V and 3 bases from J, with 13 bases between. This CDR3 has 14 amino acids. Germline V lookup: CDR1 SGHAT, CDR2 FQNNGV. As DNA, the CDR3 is TGTGCCAGCAGCCTCGGACAAGCATACTATGGCTACACCTTC. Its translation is CASSLGQAYYGYTF.

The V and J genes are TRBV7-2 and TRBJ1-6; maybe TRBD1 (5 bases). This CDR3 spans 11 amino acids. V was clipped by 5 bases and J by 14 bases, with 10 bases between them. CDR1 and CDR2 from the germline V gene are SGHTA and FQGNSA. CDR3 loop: CASSQGATLHF. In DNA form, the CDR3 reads TGTGCCAGCAGCCAAGGGGCGACCCTCCACTTT.

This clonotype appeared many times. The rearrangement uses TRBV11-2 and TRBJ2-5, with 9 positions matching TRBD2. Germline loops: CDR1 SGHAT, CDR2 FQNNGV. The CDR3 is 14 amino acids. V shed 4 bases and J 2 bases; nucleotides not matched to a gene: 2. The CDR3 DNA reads TGTGCCAGCAGCTGGAGCGGGGGGCAAGAGACCCAGTACTTC. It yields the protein CASSWSGGQETQYF.

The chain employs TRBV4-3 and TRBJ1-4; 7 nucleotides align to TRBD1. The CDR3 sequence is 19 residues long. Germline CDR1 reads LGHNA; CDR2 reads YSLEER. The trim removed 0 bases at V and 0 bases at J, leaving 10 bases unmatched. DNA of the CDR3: TGCGCCAGCAGCCAAGAGAGGACAGGCCCCTTATCAACTAATGAAAAACTGTTTTTT. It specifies CASSQERTGPLSTNEKLFF.

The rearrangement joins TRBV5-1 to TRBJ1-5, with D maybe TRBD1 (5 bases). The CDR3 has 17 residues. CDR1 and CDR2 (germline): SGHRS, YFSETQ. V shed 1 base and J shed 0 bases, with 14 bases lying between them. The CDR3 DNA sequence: TGCGCCAGCAGCTTGAACCCACTGGACACTAGCAATCAGCCCCAGCATTTT. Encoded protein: CASSLNPLDTSNQPQHF.

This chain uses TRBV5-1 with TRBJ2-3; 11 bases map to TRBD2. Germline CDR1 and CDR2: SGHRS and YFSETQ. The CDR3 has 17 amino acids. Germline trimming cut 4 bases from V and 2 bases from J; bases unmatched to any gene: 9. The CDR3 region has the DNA TGCGCCAGCAGCCCAGGTAGCGGGGGGGCCCCCACAGATACGCAGTATTTT. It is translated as CASSPGSGGAPTDTQYF. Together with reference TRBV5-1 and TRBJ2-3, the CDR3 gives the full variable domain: KAGVTQTPRYLIKTRGQQVTLSCSPISGHRSVSWYQQTPGQGLQFLFEYFSETQRNKGNFPGRFSGRQFSNSRSEMNVSTLELGDSALYLCASSPGSGGAPTDTQYFGPGTRLTVL.

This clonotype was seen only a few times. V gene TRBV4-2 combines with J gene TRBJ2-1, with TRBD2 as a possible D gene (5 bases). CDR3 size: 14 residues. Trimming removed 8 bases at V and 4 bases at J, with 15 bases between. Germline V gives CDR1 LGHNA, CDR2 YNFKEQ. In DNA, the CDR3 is TGTGCCAGCGGTCCCAAGGAGGCTTACAATGAGCAGTTCTTC. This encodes CASGPKEAYNEQFF.

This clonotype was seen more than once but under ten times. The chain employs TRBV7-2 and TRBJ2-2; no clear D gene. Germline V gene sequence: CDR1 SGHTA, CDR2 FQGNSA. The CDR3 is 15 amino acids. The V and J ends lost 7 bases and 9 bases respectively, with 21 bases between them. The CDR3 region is CASTPGTGSGRELFF. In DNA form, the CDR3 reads TGTGCCAGCACCCCCGGCACTGGGTCAGGCCGGGAGCTGTTTTTT.

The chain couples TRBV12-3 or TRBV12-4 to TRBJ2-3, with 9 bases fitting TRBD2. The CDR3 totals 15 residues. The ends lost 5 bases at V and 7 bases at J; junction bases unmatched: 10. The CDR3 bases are TGTGCCAGCAGTCCGCGGGGGGGGGCGGGTTATACGCAGTATTTT. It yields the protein CASSPRGGAGYTQYF.

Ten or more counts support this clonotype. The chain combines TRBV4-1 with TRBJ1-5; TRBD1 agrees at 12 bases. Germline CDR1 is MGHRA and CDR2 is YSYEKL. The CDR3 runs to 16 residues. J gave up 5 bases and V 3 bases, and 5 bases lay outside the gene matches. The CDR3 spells CASSQGQGAPYQPQHF. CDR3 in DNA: TGCGCCAGCAGCCAGGGACAGGGGGCCCCGTATCAGCCCCAGCATTTT.